The sequence of this TCR beta chain was determined in a study of blood T cells in healthy people across ages. A sample-barcoded 5' primer and a J-beta primer mix were used in a second PCR of roughly 7 to 12 cycles. One entry per CDR3 protein, called by TCRdb with MiXCR from the 5' RACE reads. The sample shows about 1 million distinct CDR3 sequences, roughly a quarter of them seen only once. Germline V lookup: CDR1 MNHEY, CDR2 SMNVEV (reference sequence). The CDR3 runs 16 residues. This clonotype was seen a single time. Mismatch with germline at one junction end may stem from a read error. In addition, the sample was reused for a study of T cells of mothers and their children.

Input material: blood. The receptor comes from a girl aged 2 to 10 in good health. This chain connects TRBV27 to TRBJ2-1; TRBD2 is a possible D gene (5 bases). The CDR3 protein is CASSLRLTDTYNQQFF. CDR3 DNA: TGTGCCAGCAGTTTAAGACTAACTGACACCTACAATCAGCAGTTCTTC.